The T cell receptor beta chain described here comes from a study of lymphopenia after photon versus proton radiotherapy. Study-wide findings and caveats: Only patients who died were analyzed for survival; proton advantage is unproven. In patients who died, overall survival fell as post-nadir TCR diversity dropped more. Relative stability marked proton patients; photon patients lost diversity and naive cells. After lymphocyte nadir, photon-treated repertoires showed oligoclonal expansion, especially CD8+ Temra.

Data came from immunoSEQ multiplex PCR; TCRdb stores just in-frame clones and leaves some out. The table includes roughly 150,000 clones, 70% to 90% detected once. CDR1 is MRHNA and CDR2 is SNTAGT in the germline V gene. This CDR3 is 14 amino acids long. Between the trimmed V and J ends, which lost 6 bases and 0 bases, there was a span of 8 bases. This clone has a handful of counts. The antigen remains unidentified. The receptor was isolated from a man in his fifties with gastric cancer. V is TRBV6-4 and J is TRBJ2-2; D gene ambiguous. Sequencing used peripheral blood, obtained from a patient treated with photon-based radiotherapy. CDR3 sequence reads: CASREVSNTGELFF. The CDR3 DNA reads as TGTGCCAGCAGGGAAGTTTCGAACACCGGGGAGCTGTTTTTT.